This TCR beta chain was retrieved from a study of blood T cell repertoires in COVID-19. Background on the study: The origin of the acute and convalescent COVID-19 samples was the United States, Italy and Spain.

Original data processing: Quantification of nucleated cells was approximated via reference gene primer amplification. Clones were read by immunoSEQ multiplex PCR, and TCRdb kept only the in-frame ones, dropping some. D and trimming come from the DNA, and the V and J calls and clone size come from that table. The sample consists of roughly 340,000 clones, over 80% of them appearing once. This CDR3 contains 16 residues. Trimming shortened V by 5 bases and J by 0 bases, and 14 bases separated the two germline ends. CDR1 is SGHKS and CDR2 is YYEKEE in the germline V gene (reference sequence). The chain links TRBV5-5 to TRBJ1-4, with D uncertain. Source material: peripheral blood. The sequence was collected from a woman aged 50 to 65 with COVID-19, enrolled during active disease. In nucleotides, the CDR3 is TGTGCCAGCAGGTATCGAGAAACGGCAACTAATGAAAAACTGTTTTTT. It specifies CASRYRETATNEKLFF.